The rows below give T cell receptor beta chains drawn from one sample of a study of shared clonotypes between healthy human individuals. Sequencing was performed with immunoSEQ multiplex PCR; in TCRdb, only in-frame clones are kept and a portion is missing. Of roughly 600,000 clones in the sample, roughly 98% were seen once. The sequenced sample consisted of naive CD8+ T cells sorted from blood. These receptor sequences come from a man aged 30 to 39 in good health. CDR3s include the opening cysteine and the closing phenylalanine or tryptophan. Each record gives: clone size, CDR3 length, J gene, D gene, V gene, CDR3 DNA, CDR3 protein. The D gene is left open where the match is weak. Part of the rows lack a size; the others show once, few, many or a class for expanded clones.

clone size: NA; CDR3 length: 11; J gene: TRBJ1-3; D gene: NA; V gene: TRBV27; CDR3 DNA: TGTGCCAGCAGTTCTGGAAACACCATATATTTT; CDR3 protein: CASSSGNTIYF
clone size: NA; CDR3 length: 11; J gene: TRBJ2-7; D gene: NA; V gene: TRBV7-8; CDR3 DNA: TGTGCCAGCAGCTTAGTTCACGAGCAGTACTTC; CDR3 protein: CASSLVHEQYF
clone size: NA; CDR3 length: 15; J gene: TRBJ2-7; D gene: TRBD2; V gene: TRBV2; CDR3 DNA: TGTGCCAGCAGGGGCGAGCTAGCGGAGGGAAGCGAGCAGTACTTC; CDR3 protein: CASRGELAEGSEQYF
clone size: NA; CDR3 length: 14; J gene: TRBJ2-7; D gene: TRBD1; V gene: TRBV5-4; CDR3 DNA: TGTGCCAGCAGCGGGGACAGGGGGCCCTACGAGCAGTACTTC; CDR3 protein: CASSGDRGPYEQYF
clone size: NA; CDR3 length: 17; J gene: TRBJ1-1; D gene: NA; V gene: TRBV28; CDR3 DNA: TGTGCCAGCAGTTTTAATGTTGCGGGCAGGAGGAATACTGAAGCTTTCTTT; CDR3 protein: CASSFNVAGRRNTEAFF
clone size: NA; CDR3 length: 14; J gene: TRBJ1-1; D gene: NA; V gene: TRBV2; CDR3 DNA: TGTGCCAGCAGTGAATATAGCGAAACGACTGAAGCTTTCTTT; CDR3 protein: CASSEYSETTEAFF
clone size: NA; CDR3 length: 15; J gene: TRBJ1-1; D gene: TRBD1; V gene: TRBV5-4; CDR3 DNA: TGTGCCAGCAGCTCGATACAGGGGGCCGGCACTGAAGCTTTCTTT; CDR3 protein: CASSSIQGAGTEAFF
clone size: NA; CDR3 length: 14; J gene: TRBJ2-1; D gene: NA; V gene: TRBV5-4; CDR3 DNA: TGTGCCAGCAGCTTAGGGACCGCCTACAATGAGCAGTTCTTC; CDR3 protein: CASSLGTAYNEQFF
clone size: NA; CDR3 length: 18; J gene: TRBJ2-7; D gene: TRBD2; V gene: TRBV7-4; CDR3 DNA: TGTGCCAGCAGCTTGAGCACTAGCGGGAGGGTTTTGAAGTACGAGCAGTACTTC; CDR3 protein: CASSLSTSGRVLKYEQYF
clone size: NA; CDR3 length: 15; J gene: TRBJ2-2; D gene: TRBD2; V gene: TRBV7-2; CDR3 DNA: TGTGCCAGCATACGACTAGCGGGAGGTTCAGGGGAGCTGTTTTTT; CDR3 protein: CASIRLAGGSGELFF
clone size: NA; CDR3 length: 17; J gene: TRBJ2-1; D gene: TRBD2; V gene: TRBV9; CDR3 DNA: TGTGCCAGCAGCGGATTGACTAGCGGACGAGGGGGCGATGAGCAGTTCTTC; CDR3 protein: CASSGLTSGRGGDEQFF
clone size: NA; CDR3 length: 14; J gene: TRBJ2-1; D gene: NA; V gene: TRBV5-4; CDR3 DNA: TGTGCCAGCAGCTCGGACACATCCTACAATGAGCAGTTCTTC; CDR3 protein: CASSSDTSYNEQFF
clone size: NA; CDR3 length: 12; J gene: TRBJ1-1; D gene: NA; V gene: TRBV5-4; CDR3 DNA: TGTGCCAGCAGCGGGGGCCCTCAAGGAGCTTTCTTT; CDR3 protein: CASSGGPQGAFF
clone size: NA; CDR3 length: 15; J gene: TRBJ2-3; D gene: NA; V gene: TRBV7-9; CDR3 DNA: TGTGCCACCACCGGGGAGGGGGCTTTCACAGATACGCAGTATTTT; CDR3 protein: CATTGEGAFTDTQYF
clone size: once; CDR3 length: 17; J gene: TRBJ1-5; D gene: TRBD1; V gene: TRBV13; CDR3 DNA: TGTGCCAGCAGCTCTTCTAAAGGGGGACAGGTGAATCAGCCCCAGCATTTT; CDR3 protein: CASSSSKGGQVNQPQHF
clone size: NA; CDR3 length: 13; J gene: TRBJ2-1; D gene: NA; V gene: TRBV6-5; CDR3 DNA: TGTGCCAGCACCTCTGGTTGGGGAGCTGAGCAGTTCTTC; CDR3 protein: CASTSGWGAEQFF
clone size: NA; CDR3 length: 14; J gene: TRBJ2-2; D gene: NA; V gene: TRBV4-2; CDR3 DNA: TGTGCCAGCAGCCAAGAAGTCGGCACCGGGGAGCTGTTTTTT; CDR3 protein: CASSQEVGTGELFF
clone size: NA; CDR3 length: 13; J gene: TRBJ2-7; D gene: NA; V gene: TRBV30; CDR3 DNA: TGTGCCTGGAGTGATTCCATTTCCTACGAGCAGTACTTC; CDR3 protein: CAWSDSISYEQYF
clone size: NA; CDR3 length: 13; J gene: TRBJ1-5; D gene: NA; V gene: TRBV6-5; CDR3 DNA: TGTGCCAGCAGTTACTCGAGGGTTCAGCCCCAGCATTTT; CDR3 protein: CASSYSRVQPQHF
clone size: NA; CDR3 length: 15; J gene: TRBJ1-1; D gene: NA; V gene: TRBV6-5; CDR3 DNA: TGTGCCAGCAGTTACACAGGAGCCTTGAACACTGAAGCTTTCTTT; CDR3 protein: CASSYTGALNTEAFF
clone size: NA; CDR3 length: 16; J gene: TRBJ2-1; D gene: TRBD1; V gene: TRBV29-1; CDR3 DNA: TGCAGCGTTGAAGGTTTGGGACAGGGTCCTTACAATGAGCAGTTCTTC; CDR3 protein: CSVEGLGQGPYNEQFF
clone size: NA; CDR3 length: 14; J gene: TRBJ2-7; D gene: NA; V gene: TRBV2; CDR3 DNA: TGTGCCAGCGTCACAGGGCGGCCTTCCTACGAGCAGTACTTC; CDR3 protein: CASVTGRPSYEQYF
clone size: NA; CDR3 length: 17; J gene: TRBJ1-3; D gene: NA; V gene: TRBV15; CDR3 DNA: TGTGCCACCAGCAGAGATTCTTTGGGGCCGTCTGGAAACACCATATATTTT; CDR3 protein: CATSRDSLGPSGNTIYF
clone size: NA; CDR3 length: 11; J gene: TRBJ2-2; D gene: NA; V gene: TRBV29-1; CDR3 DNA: TGCAGCGGAAATTGGCGGGGGGAGCTGTTTTTT; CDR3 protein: CSGNWRGELFF
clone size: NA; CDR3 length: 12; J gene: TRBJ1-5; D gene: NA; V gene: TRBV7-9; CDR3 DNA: TGTGCCAGCAGCTCGACGAATCAGCCCCAGCATTTT; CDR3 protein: CASSSTNQPQHF
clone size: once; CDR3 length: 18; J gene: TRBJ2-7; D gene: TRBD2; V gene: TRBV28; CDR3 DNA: TGTGCCAGCAGGCCACTAGCGGGAGGCCCAAGAACTTCCTACGAGCAGTACTTC; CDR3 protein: CASRPLAGGPRTSYEQYF
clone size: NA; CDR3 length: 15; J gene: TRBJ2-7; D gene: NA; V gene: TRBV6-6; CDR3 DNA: TGTGCCAGCAGTTTTGCGGGACAGAAGTCCTACGAGCAGTACTTC; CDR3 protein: CASSFAGQKSYEQYF
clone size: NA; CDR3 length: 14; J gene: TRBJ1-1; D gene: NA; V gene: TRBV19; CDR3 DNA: TGTGCCAGTAGTACCAAACAGGGAAGCACTGAAGCTTTCTTT; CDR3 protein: CASSTKQGSTEAFF
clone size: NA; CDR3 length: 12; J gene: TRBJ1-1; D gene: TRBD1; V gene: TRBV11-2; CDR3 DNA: TGTGCCAGCAGCTTAGCCGGGACAGGGGCTTTCTTT; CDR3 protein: CASSLAGTGAFF
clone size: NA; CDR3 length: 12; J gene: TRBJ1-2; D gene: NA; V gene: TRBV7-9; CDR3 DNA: TGTGCCAGCAGCTCCGACAGCTATGGCTACACCTTC; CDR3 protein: CASSSDSYGYTF
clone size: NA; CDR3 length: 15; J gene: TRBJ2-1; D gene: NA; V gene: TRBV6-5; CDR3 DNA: TGTGCCAGCAGCCCCCTATCGAGCTCCTACAATGAGCAGTTCTTC; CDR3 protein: CASSPLSSSYNEQFF
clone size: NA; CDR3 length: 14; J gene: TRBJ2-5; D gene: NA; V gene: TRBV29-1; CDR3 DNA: TGCAGCGTTGAAGAAGGCCTGATCCAAGAGACCCAGTACTTC; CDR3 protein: CSVEEGLIQETQYF
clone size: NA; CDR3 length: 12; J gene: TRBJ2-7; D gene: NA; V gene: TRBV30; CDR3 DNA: TGTGCCTGGGAAAACAACCTACGAGAGCAGTACTTC; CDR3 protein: CAWENNLREQYF
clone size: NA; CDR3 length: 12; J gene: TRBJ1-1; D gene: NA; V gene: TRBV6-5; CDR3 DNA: TGTGCCAGCGGACTAGGGAACACTGAAGCTTTCTTT; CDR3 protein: CASGLGNTEAFF
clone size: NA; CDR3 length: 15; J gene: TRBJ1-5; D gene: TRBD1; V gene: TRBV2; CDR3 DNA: TGTGCCAGCAGTACAGGGGATACCGCCCATCAGCCCCAGCATTTT; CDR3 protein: CASSTGDTAHQPQHF
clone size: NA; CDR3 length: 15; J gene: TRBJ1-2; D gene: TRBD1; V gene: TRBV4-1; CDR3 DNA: TGCGCCAGCAGCCAAGATAGGGGACAGCGCTATGGCTACACCTTC; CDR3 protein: CASSQDRGQRYGYTF
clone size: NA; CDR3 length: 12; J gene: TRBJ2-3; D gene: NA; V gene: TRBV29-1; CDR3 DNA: TGCAGCGTTAGGGTAGATGCAGATACGCAGTATTTT; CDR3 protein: CSVRVDADTQYF
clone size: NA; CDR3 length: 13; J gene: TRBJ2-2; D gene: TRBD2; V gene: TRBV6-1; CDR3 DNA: TGTGCCAGCCTAGCGGGATACACCGGGGAGCTGTTTTTT; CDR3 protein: CASLAGYTGELFF
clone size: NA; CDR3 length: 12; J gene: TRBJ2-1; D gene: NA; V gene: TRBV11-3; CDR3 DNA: TGTGCCAGCAGCCAGGGACGCGGTGAGCAGTTCTTC; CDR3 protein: CASSQGRGEQFF
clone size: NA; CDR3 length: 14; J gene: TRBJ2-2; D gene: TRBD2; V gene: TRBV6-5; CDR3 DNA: TGTGCCAGCAGTTACTCGGGGGGGACCGGGGAGCTGTTTTTT; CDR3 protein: CASSYSGGTGELFF
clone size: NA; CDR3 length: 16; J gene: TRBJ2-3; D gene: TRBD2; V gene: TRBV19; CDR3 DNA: TGTGCCAGTAGATCTAGCGGGAAGGGGAGTGCGGATACGCAGTATTTT; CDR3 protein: CASRSSGKGSADTQYF
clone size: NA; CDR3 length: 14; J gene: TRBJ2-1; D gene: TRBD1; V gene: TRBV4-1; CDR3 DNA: TGCGCCAGCAGCCCCCGACAGGGGTCAAATGAGCAGTTCTTC; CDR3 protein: CASSPRQGSNEQFF
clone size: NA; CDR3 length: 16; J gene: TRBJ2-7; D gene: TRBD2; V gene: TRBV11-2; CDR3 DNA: TGTGCCAGCAGCGATTTCGGGACTAGCAACTCCTACGAGCAGTACTTC; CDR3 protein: CASSDFGTSNSYEQYF
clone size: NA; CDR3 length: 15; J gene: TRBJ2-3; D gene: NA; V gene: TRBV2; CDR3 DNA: TGTGCCAGCAGTGATTGGGGGGACAGCACAGATACGCAGTATTTT; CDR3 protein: CASSDWGDSTDTQYF
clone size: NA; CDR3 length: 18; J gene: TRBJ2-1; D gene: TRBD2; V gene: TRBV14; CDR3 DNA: TGTGCCAGCAGCCAACCTATAGCTAGCGGGAGCAGCTACAATGAGCAGTTCTTC; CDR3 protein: CASSQPIASGSSYNEQFF
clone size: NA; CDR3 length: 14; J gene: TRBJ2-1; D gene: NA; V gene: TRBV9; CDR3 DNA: TGTGCCAGCAGCGCCAACCACGAACGGGATGAGCAGTTCTTC; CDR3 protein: CASSANHERDEQFF
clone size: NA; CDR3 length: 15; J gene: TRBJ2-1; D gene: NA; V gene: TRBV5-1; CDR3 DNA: TGCGCCAGCAGCTTGGGCGTTTTGACTCACAATGAGCAGTTCTTC; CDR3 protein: CASSLGVLTHNEQFF
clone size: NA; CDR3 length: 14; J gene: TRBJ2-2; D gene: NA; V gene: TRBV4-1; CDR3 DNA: TGCGCCAGCAGCCAAGGACAGTACACCGGGGAGCTGTTTTTT; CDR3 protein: CASSQGQYTGELFF
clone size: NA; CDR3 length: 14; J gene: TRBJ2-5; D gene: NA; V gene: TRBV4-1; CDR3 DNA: TGCGCCAGCAGCCAAGCGGCGGGATGGGAGACCCAGTACTTC; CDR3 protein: CASSQAAGWETQYF
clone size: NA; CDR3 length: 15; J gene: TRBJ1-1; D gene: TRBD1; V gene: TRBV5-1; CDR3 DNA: TGCGCCAGCAGCCTACAGGGGGCGACGAACACTGAAGCTTTCTTT; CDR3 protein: CASSLQGATNTEAFF
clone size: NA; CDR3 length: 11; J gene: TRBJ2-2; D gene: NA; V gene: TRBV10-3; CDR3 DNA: TGTGCCATCAGGGGCACCGGGGAGCTGTTTTTT; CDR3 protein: CAIRGTGELFF
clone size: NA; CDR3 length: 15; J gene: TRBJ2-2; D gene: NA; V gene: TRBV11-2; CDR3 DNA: TGTGCCAGCAGCTTATCGAGGGGGATCACCGGGGAGCTGTTTTTT; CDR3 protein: CASSLSRGITGELFF
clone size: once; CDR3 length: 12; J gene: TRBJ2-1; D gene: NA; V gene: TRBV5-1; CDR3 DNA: TGCGCCAGCAGCTTGGAGCACAATGAGCAGTTCTTC; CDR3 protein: CASSLEHNEQFF